The rows below give T cell receptor beta chains drawn from one sample of a study of blood T cell repertoires in COVID-19. Sequenced by immunoSEQ multiplex PCR; TCRdb stores in-frame clones only, minus some. The sample yields some 200,000 clones, 70% to 85% seen once. The sample consisted of PBMCs or T cells enriched from blood (not recorded which). These receptors were collected from a woman between 40 and 55 years old with acute COVID-19. Each CDR3 is given with its conserved first and last residue.

CDR3aa | j_gene | v_gene
CAWRDRGTVTWEQYF | TRBJ2-7 | TRBV30
CASSHLSPWGDYGYTF | TRBJ1-2 | TRBV7-2
CASSAEGALETQYF | TRBJ2-5 | TRBV11-2
CATSRTGFNTGELFF | TRBJ2-2 | TRBV15
CASSGEGTEAFF | TRBJ1-1 | TRBV10-2
CASSTGRINSPLHF | TRBJ1-6 | TRBV6-5
CASSQVNRWDSGANVLTF | TRBJ2-6 | TRBV4-3
CASSLVTGQPQHF | TRBJ1-5 | TRBV5-1
CASSPWTGDNQPQHF | TRBJ1-5 | TRBV5-5
CASSLTGYGYTF | TRBJ1-2 | TRBV28
CASSLAAEETQYF | TRBJ2-5 | TRBV11-3
CASSSGTGYHEQYF | TRBJ2-7 | TRBV7-9
CASSEETGGRDDTF | TRBJ1-2 | TRBV6-1
CSVSLGSGNTIYF | TRBJ1-3 | TRBV29-1
CASSSGTGNQPQHF | TRBJ1-5 | TRBV7-2
CATSAPRAGPADTQYF | TRBJ2-3 | TRBV24-1
CASNGRLTGELFF | TRBJ2-2 | TRBV19
CASATTGGWTEAFF | TRBJ1-1 | TRBV27
CASSSTWGQGRTEAFF | TRBJ1-1 | TRBV28
CASRSVSAGGNQPQHF | TRBJ1-5 | TRBV19
CASRSLGSGSRYEQYF | TRBJ2-7 | TRBV2
CASSLRQAFQETQYF | TRBJ2-5 | TRBV27
CASTPSGTEETQYF | TRBJ2-5 | TRBV5-4
CATSRDRGGEKLFF | TRBJ1-4 | TRBV15
CASSVRLAGAEQYF | TRBJ2-7 | TRBV9
CASSQAGTQETQYF | TRBJ2-5 | TRBV5-1
CASSRDRAQETQYF | TRBJ2-5 | TRBV5-4
CASSLVGSSSTDTQYF | TRBJ2-3 | TRBV7-9
CASSRTGVVGNTEAFF | TRBJ1-1 | TRBV2
CASTLDRGQPQHF | TRBJ1-5 | TRBV2
CASSSGGVGGYTF | TRBJ1-2 | TRBV13